This T cell receptor (beta chain) was sequenced in a study of cytomegalovirus exposure and HLA in healthy donors. J gave up 5 bases and V 5 bases, and 11 bases lay outside the gene matches. CDR3 size: 16 residues. Germline V CDR1 and CDR2: SGHNT, YENEEA. This clone was detected a few times. Its antigen is still unknown. PCR used 60 Vbeta primers and 13 Jbeta primers. Produced via immunoSEQ multiplex PCR; TCRdb's table is partial and in-frame only. The sample shows around 110,000 clones, around a tenth of them seen only once. Study-level points and caveats: The study put 150 to 200 TCR beta chains on its list as cytomegalovirus-associated. Productive status was seen about 90% or about 30% of the time for most TCR beta V segments in an earlier analysis. Highly shared sequence variants in one cluster were likely a sequencing artifact.

This chain joins TRBV11-3 and TRBJ2-7, with 11 bases aligning to TRBD2. Specimen: PBMCs. The TCR comes from a man between 25 and 39 years old in good health and CMV-seronegative. DNA for the CDR3: TGTGCCAGCAGCGTATCTCTTAGCGGGGGGGCCCACGAGCAGTACTTC. Translation gives CASSVSLSGGAHEQYF. Based on the CDR3 plus reference TRBV11-3 and TRBJ2-7, the full variable domain is EAGVVQSPRYKIIEKKQPVAFWCNPISGHNTLYWYLQNLGQGPELLIRYENEEAVDDSQLPKDRFSAERLKGVDSTLKIQPAELGDSAVYLCASSVSLSGGAHEQYFGPGTRLTVT.